Each of the 15 T cell receptor beta chains below was sequenced from the same sample in a study of T cells in Graves' hyperthyroidism and ophthalmopathy. RNA transcripts served as the template for amplifying TCR beta CDR3 regions. First-round RT-PCR targeting the TCR CDR3 was performed with the HTBI primer set. TCRdb analysed the multiplex PCR reads with MiXCR anew, one entry per CDR3 protein. This sample has approximately 400,000 distinct CDR3 sequences; 15% to 19% occur once, and the top ten carry around 7.7%. The specimen was blood. The receptors here all came from a woman younger than 30 with Graves' hyperthyroidism.

This clonotype was seen repeatedly, ten times or more. The CDR3 here is CATSDPGHQQETQYF. The DNA of the CDR3 is TGTGCCACCAGTGATCCGGGACACCAACAAGAGACCCAGTACTTC. This rearrangement joins TRBV24-1 to TRBJ2-5, with a possible D match to TRBD1 (6 bases). This CDR3 region has 15 residues. Looked up from germline, CDR1 is KGHDR and CDR2 is SFDVKD. V lost 3 bases and J 2 bases, leaving 12 bases between the germline ends.

Many counts were recorded for this clonotype. The gene calls are TRBV20-1 and TRBJ2-5; TRBD2 matches at 13 bases. V gave up 5 bases and J gave up 1 base; unmatched junction bases: 10. This CDR3 is 17 amino acids long. The germline CDR1 and CDR2 sequences are DFQATT and SNEGSKA (reference sequence). Here the CDR3 DNA reads TGCAGTGCTGGCCTTAGTAGGACTAGCGGGGGCCAAGAGACCCAGTACTTC. Translated, it gives CSAGLSRTSGGQETQYF.

This clonotype appeared a few times. The gene calls are TRBV20-1 and TRBJ1-2; 8 positions match TRBD1. Trimming removed 8 bases from V and 4 bases from J; junction bases left unmatched: 9. The CDR3 length is 13 residues. Germline CDR1 is DFQATT and CDR2 is SNEGSKA (reference sequence). The CDR3 sequence: CSHKAGTGYGYTF. CDR3 coding DNA: TGCAGTCATAAAGCCGGGACAGGCTATGGCTACACCTTC.

V gene TRBV19 combines with J gene TRBJ1-2; no reliable D call. The V end lost 2 bases, the J end lost 8 bases, and 12 bases lay between the germline ends. Germline CDR1 and CDR2: LNHDA and SQIVND (reference sequence). The CDR3 has 13 residues. CDR3 sequence reads: CASSIKGRGGYTF. CDR3 in DNA: TGTGCCAGTAGTATAAAGGGAAGAGGAGGCTACACCTTC.

This rearrangement joins TRBV12-3 or TRBV12-4 to TRBJ1-2, with D possibly matching TRBD1 (5 bases). The V gene lost 5 bases and the J gene lost 0 bases, with 10 bases spanning the gap. The CDR3 loop spans 14 amino acids. This CDR3 is CASSARQSNYGYTF. DNA of the CDR3: TGTGCCAGCAGTGCCCGACAGTCTAACTATGGCTACACCTTC.

This clonotype was seen at least ten times. The chain couples TRBV3-1 to TRBJ1-5; unclear D gene. The V end was cut by 0 bases, the J end by 3 bases, with 15 bases between. CDR3 size: 17 residues. Germline V gives CDR1 LGHDT, CDR2 YNNKEL (reference sequence). CDR3 in DNA: TGTGCCAGCAGCCAAGATGTATTTACAGACTACAATCAGCCCCAGCATTTT. The encoded protein is CASSQDVFTDYNQPQHF.

CDR3 loop: CASSAGTTIDNEQFF. The CDR3 bases are TGCGCCAGCAGCGCCGGGACAACAATTGACAATGAGCAGTTCTTC. The chain is built from TRBV5-1 and TRBJ2-1, with D maybe TRBD1 (6 bases). The germline V and J ends were trimmed by 4 bases and 5 bases, with 16 bases remaining between them. The CDR3 contains 15 residues. CDR1 and CDR2 (germline): SGHRS, YFSETQ.

This clonotype has a count of ten or more. The rearrangement links TRBV2 to TRBJ1-2, with 8 bases lining up with TRBD1. CDR1 is SNHLY and CDR2 is FYNNEI in the germline V gene. Losses at the gene ends were 6 bases for V and 3 bases for J; bases not matched to a gene: 6. The length of the CDR3 is 14 residues. In DNA form, the CDR3 reads TGTGCCAGCAGAGCCTCGACAGGGGACTATGGCTACACCTTC. This encodes CASRASTGDYGYTF.

This clonotype was detected ten times or more. The V and J genes are TRBV7-6 and TRBJ1-2; a weak D match, TRBD1 (5 bases). There are 14 residues in the CDR3. From germline, CDR1 is SGHVS and CDR2 FNYEAQ. Trimming took 1 base from V and 6 from J, leaving 12 bases between them. CDR3 DNA: TGTGCCAGCAGCTTAGGCGGGGCGCAAGATGGCTACACCTTC. This codes for CASSLGGAQDGYTF. The entire variable domain, with the rest obtained from reference TRBV7-6 and TRBJ1-2, is as follows: GAGVSQSPRYKVTKRGQDVALRCDPISGHVSLYWYRQALGQGPEFLTYFNYEAQQDKSGLPNDRFSAERPEGSISTLTIQRTEQRDSAMYRCASSLGGAQDGYTFGSGTRLTVV.

This clonotype was detected ten times or more. This sequence joins TRBV27 and TRBJ1-5, with 8 bases that match TRBD1. Germline V gene sequence: CDR1 MNHEY, CDR2 SMNVEV (reference sequence). V lost 4 bases, J lost 3 bases, and 5 bases stayed unmatched. The CDR3 extends over 15 amino acids. The CDR3 DNA sequence: TGTGCCAGCAGTTCGGACAGGGTCTACAATCAGCCCCAGCATTTT. Translation: CASSSDRVYNQPQHF.

This clonotype was recorded many times. The CDR3 nucleotides are TGTGCCTGGAAGGACAGAAGCAATCAGCCCCAGCATTTT. Its translation: CAWKDRSNQPQHF. The chain carries TRBV30 and TRBJ1-5; D perhaps matches TRBD1 (6 bases). The germline CDR1 and CDR2 sequences are GTSNPN and SVGIG (reference sequence). This CDR3 is 13 amino acids long. V shed 4 bases and J shed 1 base, with 8 bases lying between them.

The chain combines TRBV6-1 with TRBJ2-4; 7 bases line up with TRBD1. J was trimmed by 3 bases and V by 7 bases; bases with no gene match: 12. Germline V lookup: CDR1 MNHNS, CDR2 SASEGT. This CDR3 is built from 16 residues. CDR3 in DNA: TGTGCCAGCAATGGAGGACAGGCCTTGGGCAAAAACATTCAGTACTTC. This gives the protein CASNGGQALGKNIQYF.

This clonotype was observed many times. The V gene is TRBV6-6, the J gene TRBJ2-7, with 9 bases fitting TRBD1. Germline loops: CDR1 MNHNY, CDR2 SVGAGI (reference sequence). V lost 2 bases to trimming and J lost 3 bases; unmatched junction nucleotides: 8. The CDR3 covers 16 residues. The CDR3 loop is CASSYTGTGKNYEQYF. CDR3 sequence (DNA): TGTGCCAGCAGTTACACCGGGACAGGGAAAAACTACGAGCAGTACTTC.

This clonotype occurred many times. The V call is TRBV2, the J call TRBJ2-7, with a possible D match to TRBD1 (5 bases). The germline V gene has CDR1 SNHLY and CDR2 FYNNEI. The CDR3 has 15 amino acids. Trimming stripped 7 bases from V and 5 bases from J, with 21 bases between. Here the CDR3 DNA reads TGTGCCAGCACCCTAAAGGTAGGGGCTCCTGACGAGCAGTACTTC. It is translated as CASTLKVGAPDEQYF.

This clonotype turned up a few times. The DNA of the CDR3 is TGTGCCAGCAGCCGTCCCAGGACAGGGCGAAACACTGAAGCTTTCTTT. Translation gives CASSRPRTGRNTEAFF. The genes are TRBV27 and TRBJ1-1, with 8 bases lining up with TRBD1. Germline lookup yields CDR1 MNHEY and CDR2 SMNVEV (reference sequence). Trimming removed 6 bases from V and 2 bases from J; junction bases left unmatched: 11. The CDR3 spans 16 residues.